These 2 T cell receptor beta chains were sequenced from one sample in a study of Tregs in tolerant kidney transplant recipients (dated by TCRdb to about 2019). Library prep was done by the immunoSEQ multiplex PCR assay. TCRdb's version of the immuneACCESS table is confined to in-frame rearrangements and falls short of the full clone set. An unresolved V gene accounts for under half of the shortfall where checked; the remainder is of unknown origin. The sample records tens of thousands of clones, roughly 98% of which are singletons. The ten biggest clones cover about 0.61% of the sample. The time point label of this sample denotes: blood sample drawn before combined kidney and bone marrow transplant. Sample: CD4+ T cells from blood, taken before the transplant. The receptors derive from a human donor who received a combined kidney and bone marrow transplant.

In this sample, this clone turned up once. This chain uses TRBV30 with TRBJ1-1; D is unclear. The CDR3 sequence is 16 residues long. V lost 0 bases, J lost 0 bases, and 14 bases lay in between. CDR1 and CDR2 (germline): GTSNPN, SVGIG (reference sequence). CDR3 sequence: CAWSVAGRGMNTEAFF. The CDR3 region has the DNA TGTGCCTGGAGTGTAGCGGGGAGAGGGATGAACACTGAAGCTTTCTTT.

The genes are TRBV20-1 and TRBJ1-1; tentatively, D is TRBD1 (5 bases). Deletions cut 1 base from V and 8 bases from J, with 8 bases between. There are 11 residues in the CDR3. Germline-derived CDR1 and CDR2 are DFQATT and SNEGSKA (reference sequence). CDR3 region: CSARGGPEAFF. CDR3 bases: TGCAGTGCTAGAGGGGGCCCCGAAGCTTTCTTT.